This TCR beta chain emerged from a study of blood T cell repertoires in COVID-19. Study information: There were acute and convalescent COVID-19 samples, and they came from the United States, Italy and Spain.

Per germline, CDR1 SGDLS and CDR2 YYNGEE. Trimming cost V 2 bases and J 0 bases; bases outside gene matches: 2. This CDR3 is 14 amino acids long. Measured with immunoSEQ multiplex PCR; TCRdb has only the in-frame clones, and not every one. The sample lists about 220,000 clones; roughly nine tenths were seen once. This clone was seen only once. The clonotype was recovered from a woman aged 18-30 years in a cohort exposed to, infected with or recovered from COVID-19 (not recorded which). The chain employs TRBV9 and TRBJ2-7; 7 nucleotides align to TRBD1. Input material: PBMCs or T cells enriched from blood (not recorded which). CDR3 in amino acids: CASSVTGNSYEQYF. CDR3 DNA sequence: TGTGCCAGCAGCGTGACAGGGAACTCCTACGAGCAGTACTTC.